This T cell receptor (beta chain) was recovered during a study of control samples from healthy donors and cancer patients. The protocol was immunoSEQ multiplex PCR, while the TCRdb copy is restricted to in-frame clones and leaves out a portion. The sample lists some 82,000 clones, roughly 88% seen once, with 11% in the top ten. Germline CDR1 SEHNR, CDR2 FQNEAQ (reference sequence). CDR3 length equals 12 residues. Trimming cost V 2 bases and J 4 bases, with 4 bases left between them. The chain has TRBV7-9 and TRBJ2-3; D uncertain. The sample taken for sequencing was PBMCs. The sequence derives from a man between 60 and 70 years old with head and neck cancer. The CDR3 spells CASSLISDTQYF. The DNA for the CDR3 is TGTGCCAGCAGCTTAATTTCAGATACGCAGTATTTT.